The rows below give T cell receptor beta chains drawn from one sample of a study of patients and donors after allogeneic stem cell transplantation. Using its own MiXCR run on the RT-PCR reads, TCRdb lists one record per CDR3 protein. This repertoire shows tens of thousands of distinct CDR3 sequences, around 40% found once; its top ten account for less than 85%. The sample consisted of blood, either unsorted or a sorted T cell fraction (not recorded which). These receptor sequences come from a human donor who was either an allogeneic HSCT recipient or a stem cell or donor lymphocyte infusion donor (not recorded which). It is not recorded whose cells these are; they may come from a transplant donor. Each CDR3 is given with its conserved first and last residue. D genes are given only for firm matches. Size is stated for part of the rows, as once, few or many counts, or as a class when the clone is expanded.

D gene,V gene,J gene,clone size,CDR3 DNA,CDR3 protein
NA,TRBV12-3/TRBV12-4,TRBJ1-1,few,TGTGCCAGCAGTTTTTTAGGGGGCACTGAAGCTTTCTTT,CASSFLGGTEAFF
NA,TRBV6-2/TRBV6-3,TRBJ2-1,NA,TGTGCCAGCAACTTCGGAAAGAACCCGACCTACAATGAGCAGTTCTTC,CASNFGKNPTYNEQFF
TRBD1,TRBV18,TRBJ1-1,once,TGTGCCAGCTCACCACCTTCCAGGGGGTCCTCTGAAGCTTTCTTT,CASSPPSRGSSEAFF
NA,TRBV5-1,TRBJ1-6,NA,TGCGCCAGCAGCTTGTCTTCGACAGGTGGTTCACCCCTCCACTTT,CASSLSSTGGSPLHF
TRBD2,TRBV11-2,TRBJ2-1,NA,TGTGCCAGCAGCCTACTAGCGGGAACGACCTACAATGAGCAGTTCTTC,CASSLLAGTTYNEQFF
NA,TRBV7-7,TRBJ1-2,NA,TGTGCCAGCAGCCCCGGAACATTGTATGGCTACACCTTC,CASSPGTLYGYTF
TRBD1,TRBV7-6,TRBJ1-5,NA,TGTGCCAGCAGCCCGACAGACAGGGGGCCAAATCAGCCCCAGCATTTT,CASSPTDRGPNQPQHF
NA,TRBV5-5,TRBJ1-5,NA,TGTGCCAGCAGCCTTTCGGTTATCAGCCCCCAGCATTTT,CASSLSVISPQHF
NA,TRBV20-1,TRBJ2-3,NA,TGCAGTGCCCGCGAACCTACAGATACGCAGTATTTT,CSAREPTDTQYF
TRBD1,TRBV20-1,TRBJ1-2,few,TGCAGTGCTAAGAGGGACAGCCTCTATGGCTACACCTTC,CSAKRDSLYGYTF
NA,TRBV6-2/TRBV6-3,TRBJ2-1,NA,TGTGCCAGCAGTTCTTGGACTCGAGCTGTTGAGCAGTTCTTC,CASSSWTRAVEQFF
NA,TRBV7-8,TRBJ1-5,NA,TGTGCCAGCAGCCCGGGGAGGGTCAATCAGCCCCAGCATTTT,CASSPGRVNQPQHF
NA,TRBV3-1,TRBJ1-6,few,TGTGCCAGCAGCCAAGATAATGATTCACCCCTCCACTTT,CASSQDNDSPLHF
NA,TRBV12-3/TRBV12-4,TRBJ2-1,NA,TGTGCCAGCATTTACCACCGGGGCTACAATGAGCAGTTCTTC,CASIYHRGYNEQFF
TRBD1,TRBV29-1,TRBJ2-6,many,TGCAGCGCCCAGGGGGCTGGGGCCAACGTCCTGACTTTC,CSAQGAGANVLTF
NA,TRBV11-2,TRBJ2-3,NA,TGTGCCAGCAGCTTACGATTGACACAGACATCGTCAGATACGCAGTATTTT,CASSLRLTQTSSDTQYF
TRBD2,TRBV27,TRBJ2-2,NA,TGTGCCAGCAGTCCGGGAGGAGGCCTCGGGGAGCTGTTTTTT,CASSPGGGLGELFF
NA,TRBV5-4,TRBJ1-1,once,TGTGCCAGCAGCTTGGAAGTAGACCGCACTGAAGCTTTCTTT,CASSLEVDRTEAFF
NA,TRBV29-1,TRBJ1-3,once,TGCAGCGTAGCCGGACTTAACTCTGGAAACACCATATATTTT,CSVAGLNSGNTIYF
NA,TRBV4-3,TRBJ1-1,NA,TGCGCCAGCAGCCAAGGAAATACATACACTGAAGCTTTCTTT,CASSQGNTYTEAFF
NA,TRBV29-1,TRBJ1-5,NA,TGCAGCGTTAAGGGAACTGGGAATCAGCCCCAGCATTTT,CSVKGTGNQPQHF
NA,TRBV29-1,TRBJ2-3,NA,TGCAGCGTTGAAGCGCGGCTCCGCACAGATACGCAGTATTTT,CSVEARLRTDTQYF
TRBD2,TRBV7-9,TRBJ2-3,NA,TGTGCCAGCAGCTTAGCTGCACTAGCGGGAACAGATACGCAGTATTTT,CASSLAALAGTDTQYF
NA,TRBV20-1,TRBJ1-4,few,TGCAGTGCTAGTGTTCAGGACCTTTATGAAAAACTGTTTTTT,CSASVQDLYEKLFF
TRBD1,TRBV18,TRBJ1-2,NA,TGTGCCAGCTCATCGACAGGGGCCCCTCTGAGAGGCTACACCTTC,CASSSTGAPLRGYTF
TRBD1,TRBV28,TRBJ2-1,once,TGTGCCAGCAGTCCGGGGACAGTCTACAATGAGCAGTTCTTC,CASSPGTVYNEQFF
NA,TRBV5-8,TRBJ2-7,NA,TGTGCCAGCAGCTTGGAGGTCAAAGGGTGGGGCAGCTACGAGCAGTACTTC,CASSLEVKGWGSYEQYF
TRBD2,TRBV7-9,TRBJ2-7,many,TGTGCCAGCAGCAGAGCGGGAGGGCCGCCCTACGAGCAGTACTTC,CASSRAGGPPYEQYF
TRBD1,TRBV5-6,TRBJ2-3,NA,TGTGCCAGCAGCTTGAGGGACAGGGGGACAGATACGCAGTATTTT,CASSLRDRGTDTQYF
NA,TRBV12-3/TRBV12-4,TRBJ2-5,NA,TGTGCCAGCAGTTTAGGACCCCGGGACCGGGGGTACTTC,CASSLGPRDRGYF
NA,TRBV7-9,TRBJ2-7,NA,TGTGCCAGCAGCTTAGAATACGAGCAGTACTTC,CASSLEYEQYF
TRBD2,TRBV5-1,TRBJ2-1,NA,TGCGCCAGCAGCTTCCAAGCGGGGACCTACAATGAGCAGTTCTTC,CASSFQAGTYNEQFF
TRBD1,TRBV7-3,TRBJ1-3,NA,TGTGCCAGCAGCTTAAAGGGGGCGAACACCATATATTTT,CASSLKGANTIYF
TRBD1,TRBV24-1,TRBJ2-2,NA,TGTGCCACCAGTGACTACCGGACAGGTTCGAACACCGGGGAGCTGTTTTTT,CATSDYRTGSNTGELFF
NA,TRBV12-3/TRBV12-4,TRBJ1-3,NA,TGTGCCAGCAGTTTATCCGAGGGCAGAGTGGGAGGAAACACCATATATTTT,CASSLSEGRVGGNTIYF
NA,TRBV6-2/TRBV6-3,TRBJ1-1,few,TGTGCCAGCAGTTACGGAGTTCTGAACACTGAAGCTTTCTTT,CASSYGVLNTEAFF
NA,TRBV12-3/TRBV12-4,TRBJ1-4,NA,TGTGCCAGCAGTTCCGGGACGGACTATGAAAAACTGTTTTTT,CASSSGTDYEKLFF
NA,TRBV12-3/TRBV12-4,TRBJ2-7,few,TGTGCCAGCAGTTTCTCGGGCTACGAGCAGTACTTC,CASSFSGYEQYF
NA,TRBV24-1,TRBJ1-5,many,TGTGCCACCAGTGATTGGGGATATCAGCCCCAGCATTTT,CATSDWGYQPQHF
NA,TRBV7-2,TRBJ2-5,NA,TGTGCCAGCAGCTTACAAATTGCTACGGAGACCCAGTACTTC,CASSLQIATETQYF
NA,TRBV4-3,TRBJ2-4,few,TGCGCCAGCAGCCAAGGCTGGGGACCGATAAACATTCAGTACTTC,CASSQGWGPINIQYF
NA,TRBV7-8,TRBJ1-2,NA,TGTGCCAGCAGCTTCAGGAACTATGGCTACACCTTC,CASSFRNYGYTF
NA,TRBV9,TRBJ2-3,NA,TGTGCCAGCAGAAGAGGGAGGGGGTCCCATACGCAGTATTTT,CASRRGRGSHTQYF
NA,TRBV29-1,TRBJ1-1,NA,TGCAGCGTTGATGCAGAGCGCCCCGGAGAAGCTTTCTTT,CSVDAERPGEAFF